The T cell receptor (beta chain) described here comes from a study of CD8 T cells in Susac syndrome. Turning to the study itself: Sequenced Susac syndrome patients included five or six with clinically active disease and 8 or 9 in remission. At the time of blood draw, patients with Susac syndrome were therapy-naive, receiving corticosteroids, or receiving intravenous immunoglobulin alone.

Random hexamers were used to reverse transcribe an amount of about 0.5 to 1 ug RNA. Across 54 Vbeta and 13 Jbeta, immunoSEQ multiplex PCR amplified TCR beta CDR3. TCRdb redid the calling of the immunoSEQ multiplex PCR reads with MiXCR, one entry per CDR3 protein. The table has 150,000 or so distinct CDR3 sequences, approximately 95% seen once. TEMRA cells were FACS-enriched, and CD8+ and CD4+ T cells were isolated negatively. There are many counts of this clonotype. The material sequenced was CD4+ T cells from PBMCs. The sequence was collected from a human donor with Susac syndrome.

The CDR3 DNA is TGTGCCAGCAGTCTACAAGAGACCCAGTACTTC. It specifies CASSLQETQYF. The chain combines TRBV6-6 with TRBJ2-5; D remains ambiguous. Germline CDR1 MNHNY, CDR2 SVGAGI (reference sequence). V was clipped by 5 bases and J by 2 bases, with 3 bases between them. This CDR3 spans 11 amino acids.